Reported below is one T cell receptor (beta chain). The data belong to a study of cytomegalovirus exposure and HLA in healthy donors. PCR employed 60 Vbeta and 13 Jbeta primers. The repertoire was sequenced with immunoSEQ multiplex PCR; TCRdb's copy has only in-frame clones and lacks some. The sample has tens of thousands of clones, roughly 78% seen once. Trimming pared 3 bases from V and 2 bases from J, leaving 17 bases between. The germline gives CDR1 SGHNT, CDR2 YYREEE (reference sequence). CDR3 length equals 16 residues. The rearrangement links TRBV5-4 to TRBJ2-5; the D gene is possibly TRBD1 (6 bases). The sample consisted of PBMCs. The receptor was derived from a male donor in good health and CMV-seropositive. CDR3 sequence: CASSYQGSPTQETQYF. Written as DNA, the CDR3 is TGTGCCAGCAGCTACCAGGGGTCCCCTACACAAGAGACCCAGTACTTC. Together with reference TRBV5-4 and TRBJ2-5, the CDR3 gives the full variable domain: ETGVTQSPTHLIKTRGQQVTLRCSSQSGHNTVSWYQQALGQGPQFIFQYYREEENGRGNFPPRFSGLQFPNYSSELNVNALELDDSALYLCASSYQGSPTQETQYFGPGTRLLVL.